The rows below give T cell receptor beta chains drawn from one sample of a study of identifying expanded T cells in peripheral blood. Sequenced by immunoSEQ multiplex PCR; TCRdb stores in-frame clones only, minus some. Among some 78,000 clones listed, approximately 90% were seen once. The sequencing sample was made of blood. The receptors were sampled from a person aged 18 to 70 in good health. Both conserved end residues are part of each CDR3. A D gene is named only where the DNA matches it firmly. A row's size may be missing; if present it is once, few, many or a size class.

clone size | J gene | D gene | V gene | CDR3 length | CDR3 protein | CDR3 DNA
NA | TRBJ1-2 | TRBD1 | TRBV7-2 | 14 | CASSDVGTAYGYTF | TGTGCCAGCAGCGACGTAGGGACAGCCTATGGCTACACCTTC
NA | TRBJ2-7 | TRBD1 | TRBV18 | 15 | CASSDRDRGLNEQYF | TGTGCCAGCTCCGACCGGGACAGGGGTCTCAACGAGCAGTACTTC
NA | TRBJ2-1 | NA | TRBV7-6 | 15 | CASGPAARRNTEQFF | TGTGCCAGCGGCCCCGCGGCGAGGCGTAATACTGAGCAGTTCTTC
NA | TRBJ2-3 | TRBD1 | TRBV5-1 | 14 | CASSPGQGSDTQYF | TGCGCCAGCAGCCCTGGACAGGGGTCAGATACGCAGTATTTT
NA | TRBJ1-5 | TRBD1 | TRBV28 | 13 | CASSWGQNQPQHF | TGTGCCAGCAGTTGGGGACAGAATCAGCCCCAGCATTTT
NA | TRBJ1-3 | NA | TRBV10-3 | 16 | CAISERQGSSGNTIYF | TGTGCCATCAGTGAGCGGCAGGGCTCCTCTGGAAACACCATATATTTT
NA | TRBJ2-1 | TRBD2 | TRBV18 | 17 | CASSPLPSGGAAVEQFF | TGTGCCAGCTCACCCCTCCCTAGCGGGGGGGCGGCGGTTGAGCAGTTCTTC
NA | TRBJ2-5 | NA | TRBV7-7 | 13 | CASSPGGEETQYF | TGTGCCAGCAGCCCCGGGGGAGAAGAGACCCAGTACTTC
NA | TRBJ2-1 | NA | TRBV11-3 | 13 | CASSSVAGEEQFF | TGTGCCAGCAGCTCCGTGGCAGGGGAAGAGCAGTTCTTC
NA | TRBJ2-7 | TRBD1 | TRBV28 | 16 | CASSSTGGVVPYEQYF | TGTGCCAGCAGTTCGACAGGGGGTGTCGTCCCCTACGAGCAGTACTTC
NA | TRBJ1-2 | NA | TRBV28 | 12 | CASRIRGWGYTF | TGTGCCAGCAGGATCAGGGGTTGGGGCTACACCTTC
NA | TRBJ2-1 | NA | TRBV7-2 | 16 | CASTEGPGKEGNEQFF | TGTGCCAGCACCGAAGGCCCAGGGAAGGAGGGCAATGAGCAGTTCTTC
NA | TRBJ1-4 | NA | TRBV5-1 | 14 | CASSFSGSNEKLFF | TGCGCCAGCAGCTTCTCTGGGTCTAATGAAAAACTGTTTTTT
NA | TRBJ1-2 | NA | TRBV7-9 | 14 | CASSPAWGLDGYTF | TGTGCCAGCAGCCCGGCGTGGGGACTTGATGGCTACACCTTC
once | TRBJ2-7 | TRBD1 | TRBV28 | 12 | CASGQGFYEQYF | TGTGCCTCCGGACAGGGCTTCTACGAGCAGTACTTC
NA | TRBJ2-2 | NA | TRBV5-1 | 15 | CASGGAGTYTGELFF | TGCGCCAGCGGGGGAGCAGGAACATACACCGGGGAGCTGTTTTTT
NA | TRBJ2-7 | NA | TRBV27 | 14 | CASSESSGTYEQYF | TGTGCCAGCAGTGAGAGCTCAGGGACATACGAGCAGTACTTC
NA | TRBJ2-3 | NA | TRBV29-1 | 13 | CSVDWGIGDTQYF | TGCAGCGTTGATTGGGGGATCGGGGATACGCAGTATTTT
NA | TRBJ2-7 | TRBD1 | TRBV13 | 12 | CASSLGVGTDTF | TGTGCCAGCAGCTTAGGGGTAGGGACAGACACCTTC
NA | TRBJ2-3 | TRBD1 | TRBV6-1 | 17 | CASSGQGDRGSTDTQYF | TGTGCCAGCAGTGGGCAAGGGGACAGGGGGAGCACAGATACGCAGTATTTT
NA | TRBJ1-3 | TRBD1 | TRBV11-2 | 16 | CASSLGDRGLRNTIYF | TGTGCCAGCAGCCTAGGGGACAGGGGATTGCGAAACACCATATATTTT
NA | TRBJ2-7 | TRBD2 | TRBV9 | 20 | CASSVARMLAGGHNGYEQYF | TGTGCCAGCAGCGTAGCTCGCATGCTAGCGGGGGGCCATAACGGCTACGAGCAGTACTTC
NA | TRBJ2-1 | NA | TRBV7-2 | 13 | CASSPSSYNEQFF | TGTGCCAGCAGCCCGAGCTCCTACAATGAGCAGTTCTTC
NA | TRBJ2-3 | NA | TRBV7-9 | 14 | CASSHQAISDTQYF | TGTGCCAGCAGCCACCAAGCGATATCAGATACGCAGTATTTT
NA | TRBJ1-1 | TRBD1 | TRBV4-1 | 16 | CASSQARTGSLTEAFF | TGCGCCAGCAGCCAAGCAAGGACAGGGAGTCTCACTGAAGCTTTCTTT
NA | TRBJ2-5 | NA | TRBV9 | 15 | CASSALGLAMETQYF | TGTGCCAGCAGCGCCTTGGGGCTAGCGATGGAGACCCAGTACTTC
NA | TRBJ1-6 | NA | TRBV2 | 14 | CASVLGSSNSPLHF | TGTGCCAGCGTATTGGGAAGTTCTAATTCACCCCTCCACTTT
NA | TRBJ2-7 | NA | TRBV7-8 | 15 | CASSLDTGYSDEQYF | TGTGCCAGCAGCTTAGACACAGGGTATTCGGACGAGCAGTACTTC
NA | TRBJ1-1 | NA | TRBV12-5 | 12 | CASGLLTAEAFF | TGTGCTAGTGGTTTGTTAACGGCTGAAGCTTTCTTT
NA | TRBJ1-1 | NA | TRBV2 | 13 | CASSEQGYTEAFF | TGTGCCAGCAGTGAACAGGGGTACACTGAAGCTTTCTTT
NA | TRBJ1-1 | NA | TRBV25-1 | 11 | CASSEGGVVSF | TGTGCCAGCAGTGAAGGAGGAGTAGTGTCGTTT
NA | TRBJ2-5 | TRBD1 | TRBV5-1 | 15 | CASSLAGGRGETQYF | TGCGCCAGCAGCTTGGCAGGGGGCCGAGGGGAGACCCAGTACTTC
few | TRBJ1-3 | NA | TRBV6-5 | 13 | CASSQTSGNTIYF | TGTGCCAGCAGTCAGACTTCTGGAAACACCATATATTTT
NA | TRBJ1-2 | TRBD1 | TRBV6-6 | 16 | CASSYSRGQEGYGYTF | TGTGCCAGCAGTTACTCGAGGGGACAGGAGGGCTATGGCTACACCTTC
NA | TRBJ2-7 | TRBD2 | TRBV5-6 | 14 | CASSIGLAAYEQYF | TGTGCCAGCAGCATCGGACTAGCGGCTTACGAGCAGTACTTC
many | TRBJ2-7 | NA | TRBV5-1 | 13 | CASRREEQYGQYF | TGCGCCAGCAGGCGAGAAGAGCAGTACGGGCAGTACTTC
once | TRBJ1-6 | NA | TRBV28 | 15 | CASSGSGRVLSPLHF | TGTGCCAGCAGTGGTTCTGGCAGGGTACTCTCACCCCTCCACTTT
NA | TRBJ2-3 | NA | TRBV4-3 | 16 | CASSQADYRETDTQYF | TGCGCCAGCAGCCAAGCCGATTACAGGGAGACAGATACGCAGTATTTT
NA | TRBJ2-7 | TRBD1 | TRBV28 | 17 | CASSFRLRQGDHYEQYF | TGTGCCAGCAGTTTCCGCCTTAGGCAGGGGGATCACTACGAGCAGTACTTC
few | TRBJ1-2 | NA | TRBV5-6 | 17 | CASSLEELGQAFYGYTF | TGTGCCAGCAGCTTGGAGGAACTTGGGCAGGCCTTCTATGGCTACACCTTC
NA | TRBJ2-7 | NA | TRBV5-6 | 11 | CASSFLYEQYF | TGTGCCAGCAGCTTTCTCTACGAGCAGTACTTC
NA | TRBJ1-1 | NA | TRBV7-9 | 13 | CASSPPWAAEAFF | TGTGCCAGCAGCCCCCCTTGGGCGGCTGAAGCTTTCTTT
NA | TRBJ2-2 | NA | TRBV6-4 | 13 | CASSDSDTGELFF | TGTGCCAGCAGTGACTCTGACACCGGGGAGCTGTTTTTT
NA | TRBJ1-5 | NA | TRBV7-2 | 16 | CASSAYGAGLNQPQHF | TGTGCCAGCAGCGCGTACGGGGCAGGCCTCAATCAGCCCCAGCATTTT